This TCR beta chain was sequenced during a study of tumor and adjacent non-tumor tissue in lung cancer. On the study more broadly: There were 12 adenocarcinoma, a couple of squamous cell carcinoma and 1 small cell lung cancer cases. Patients were aged roughly 31 to 76, around ten men and a handful of women, stage I to III.

On this clonotype: One end of the junction is discordant with germline, which a read error may explain.

The template was RNA from unsorted bulk tissue. Chemotherapy-naive patients with new lung cancer underwent thoracic surgery in China, August–late 2014. CDR1 is MNHNY, CDR2 SVGAGI, per germline (reference sequence). CDR3 length: 14 amino acids. Three rounds of nested PCR, following a modified ARM-PCR protocol, produced the TCRbeta library. TCRdb processed the multiplex PCR reads anew with MiXCR; each CDR3 protein has one entry. The sample carries about 90,000 distinct CDR3 sequences, approximately 57% recorded once. The rearrangement uses TRBV6-6 and TRBJ1-2; D remains ambiguous. The sequence derives from a man aged 70 or older with non-small cell lung cancer. Sequencing used lung tumor tissue. CDR3: CAISWAREDYGYTF. The CDR3 DNA reads as TGTGCCATCAGTTGGGCACGGGAGGATTATGGCTACACCTTC.